These 28 T cell receptor beta chains were all obtained from the same sample, sequenced in a study of PD-L1 blockade in urothelial cancer. Profiling relied on immunoSEQ multiplex PCR, and the TCRdb table lists in-frame clones only, not all of them. The sample carries tens of thousands of clones, around 85% recorded once. The sample's time point: pretreatment peripheral blood. Sequencing was performed on PBMCs, taken around atezolizumab (anti-PD-L1) treatment. These receptors were taken from a man older than 75 with urothelial cancer.

J is TRBJ2-7 and V is TRBV7-2; TRBD1 is a possible D gene (6 bases). The CDR3 consists of 16 residues. Trimming took 3 bases from V and 2 from J, leaving 17 bases between them. Germline V gives CDR1 SGHTA, CDR2 FQGNSA. The CDR3 region has the DNA TGTGCCAGCAGCTTCCGACAGGCCTCATTGACCTACGAGCAGTACTTC. It encodes CASSFRQASLTYEQYF.

This chain's CDR3 is CATARTGREQPQHF. The CDR3 nucleotides are TGTGCCACCGCTCGGACAGGGAGGGAACAGCCCCAGCATTTT. V gene TRBV15 combines with J gene TRBJ1-5; 8 nucleotides agree with TRBD1. Germline V gene lookup returns CDR1 LNHNV and CDR2 YYDKDF (reference sequence). V trimming: 8 bases; J trimming: 7 bases; junction bases outside the gene matches: 10. The CDR3 is 14 amino acids.

V and J are TRBV19 and TRBJ2-7; D is possibly TRBD2 (6 bases). Germline loops: CDR1 LNHDA, CDR2 SQIVND (reference sequence). The CDR3 is 16 residues long. Trimming left V 4 bases short and J 2 bases short, with 18 bases between. The CDR3 here is CASSTPLTSMTYEQYF. The CDR3 nucleotides are TGTGCCAGTAGTACGCCACTCACTAGCATGACCTACGAGCAGTACTTC.

The chain recombines TRBV21-1 with TRBJ1-4; TRBD1, the table's D call, was not compared with the DNA. TRBV21-1 is recorded as a pseudogene. The CDR3 runs to 19 residues. The CDR3 nucleotides are TGTGCCAGCAGCAAAACGGGCAGGGGAGTGGGGACGGCTAATGAAAAACTGTTTTTT. It codes for CASSKTGRGVGTANEKLFF.

This rearrangement joins TRBV28 to TRBJ2-3, with a possible D match to TRBD2 (7 bases). V lost 7 bases and J lost 5, with 16 bases in between. Germline assignment: CDR1 MDHEN and CDR2 SYDVKM. CDR3 length: 14 residues. CDR3 DNA: TGTGCCAGCACCCCGGGGGCGGGAGAAGATACGCAGTATTTT. Translation: CASTPGAGEDTQYF. Full variable domain (missing parts from reference TRBV28 and TRBJ2-3): DVKVTQSSRYLVKRTGEKVFLECVQDMDHENMFWYRQDPGLGLRLIYFSYDVKMKEKGDIPEGYSVSREKKERFSLILESASTNQTSMYLCASTPGAGEDTQYFGPGTRLTVL.

This chain connects TRBV18 to TRBJ2-4; 14 nucleotides align to TRBD2. With 8 bases clipped from V and 3 bases from J, the junction kept 9 bases outside the gene matches. CDR3 length: 17 residues. Germline loops: CDR1 KGHSH, CDR2 LQKENI. The CDR3 nucleotides are TGTGCCAGCCCGGGACTAGCGGGAGAGGAGGACAAAAACATTCAGTACTTC. Protein product: CASPGLAGEEDKNIQYF.

This CDR3 is CASSLGGVGNTIYF. The CDR3 DNA follows: TGCGCCAGCAGCTTGGGCGGGGTTGGAAACACCATATATTTT. V usage is TRBV5-1 and J usage is TRBJ1-3, with D unresolved. Germline V CDR1 and CDR2: SGHRS, YFSETQ. The germline V and J ends were trimmed by 0 bases and 3 bases, with 7 bases remaining between them. The CDR3 covers 14 residues. Combining the CDR3 with reference TRBV5-1 and TRBJ1-3 gives the whole variable domain KAGVTQTPRYLIKTRGQQVTLSCSPISGHRSVSWYQQTPGQGLQFLFEYFSETQRNKGNFPGRFSGRQFSNSRSEMNVSTLELGDSALYLCASSLGGVGNTIYFGEGSWLTVV.

This chain joins TRBV10-1 and TRBJ2-7; D is unclear. V was trimmed by 5 bases and J by 3 bases, leaving 5 bases between them. CDR1 and CDR2 (germline): WNHNN, SYGVQD (reference sequence). CDR3 length: 11 amino acids. The CDR3 region is CASSNSYEQYF. In DNA, the CDR3 is TGCGCCAGCAGTAATAGCTACGAGCAGTACTTC.

This chain uses TRBV5-5 with TRBJ2-3, with D maybe TRBD2 (5 bases). V lost 1 base, J lost 5 bases, and 17 bases lay in between. The CDR3 is 16 amino acids. Germline CDR1 is SGHKS and CDR2 is YYEKEE (reference sequence). The CDR3 sequence: CASSLPSGTRGDTQYF. The CDR3 region has the DNA TGTGCCAGCAGCTTGCCCAGCGGCACCCGGGGAGATACGCAGTATTTT.

This clone appeared a few times. This rearrangement joins TRBV6-6 to TRBJ1-1; TRBD1 matches 9 bases. The V gene end was trimmed by 4 bases and the J gene end by 5 bases; junction bases not matched to a gene: 5. CDR1 is MNHNY and CDR2 is SVGAGI in the germline V gene (reference sequence). The CDR3 extends over 14 amino acids. In DNA form, the CDR3 reads TGTGCCAGCAGTTGGGGACAGGGAGGAACTGAAGCTTTCTTT. It yields the protein CASSWGQGGTEAFF.

J is TRBJ2-7 and V is TRBV19; TRBD2 agrees at 14 bases. Germline V CDR1 and CDR2: LNHDA, SQIVND (reference sequence). The CDR3 has 17 residues. The V segment lost 5 bases and the J segment 3 bases; nucleotides outside the gene matches: 9. The CDR3 DNA is TGTGCCAGTAGTCAGGGGGCCGGGACTAGCGGGAGCTACGAGCAGTACTTC. This gives the protein CASSQGAGTSGSYEQYF.

This chain joins TRBV5-1 and TRBJ1-1; D might be TRBD1 (6 bases). V lost 4 bases and J 5 bases, leaving 18 bases between the germline ends. This CDR3 has 15 residues. Germline CDR1 and CDR2: SGHRS and YFSETQ. This chain's CDR3 is CASSDRQGQGTEAFF. The CDR3 coding sequence is TGCGCCAGCAGCGATAGGCAGGGCCAGGGGACTGAAGCTTTCTTT.

The V gene is TRBV6-5, the J gene TRBJ1-2; no firm D call. Trimming stripped 0 bases from V and 0 bases from J, with 5 bases between. Germline CDR1 reads MNHEY; CDR2 reads SVGAGI. The CDR3 is 14 residues long. CDR3 region: CASSYSGANYGYTF. CDR3 bases: TGTGCCAGCAGTTACTCGGGAGCTAACTATGGCTACACCTTC.

The V gene is TRBV18, the J gene TRBJ2-5; possible D gene TRBD1, 7 bases. Trimming shortened V by 6 bases and J by 4 bases, and 12 bases separated the two germline ends. Germline values: CDR1 KGHSH, CDR2 LQKENI. This CDR3 region has 13 residues. CDR3 protein: CASSPQGGETQYF. The CDR3 nucleotides read TGTGCCAGCTCGCCTCAGGGGGGAGAGACCCAGTACTTC. The full variable domain, completed using reference TRBV18 and TRBJ2-5, is NAGVMQNPRHLVRRRGQEARLRCSPMKGHSHVYWYRQLPEEGLKFMVYLQKENIIDESGMPKERFSAEFPKEGPSILRIQQVVRGDSAAYFCASSPQGGETQYFGPGTRLLVL.

Only one count was recorded for this clone. The CDR3 loop is CASSALSGANVLTF. The DNA of the CDR3 is TGTGCCAGCAGCGCCTTGTCTGGGGCCAACGTCCTGACTTTC. The chain employs TRBV9 and TRBJ2-6; D unresolved. V lost 3 bases and J 1 base, leaving 5 bases between the germline ends. Germline V gene sequence: CDR1 SGDLS, CDR2 YYNGEE. This CDR3 comprises 14 residues.

The CDR3 sequence is CASSESSGSSYNEQFF. The CDR3 DNA reads TGCGCCAGCAGTGAATCTAGCGGTTCCTCCTACAATGAGCAGTTCTTC. The rearrangement links TRBV10-1 to TRBJ2-1; 7 positions agree with TRBD2. Trimming at V came to 3 bases and at J to 0 bases, leaving 5 bases not matched to a gene. The V gene's germline CDR1 is WNHNN and CDR2 SYGVQD (reference sequence). The CDR3 spans 16 residues.

The gene calls are TRBV2 and TRBJ1-4, with unresolved D. V was shortened by 7 bases and J by 7 bases, with 13 bases between the two germline ends. Per the germline V gene, CDR1 is SNHLY and CDR2 is FYNNEI. CDR3 length: 13 residues. This chain's CDR3 is CASTLEYSEKLFF. The CDR3 nucleotides read TGTGCCAGCACATTGGAGTATAGTGAAAAACTGTTTTTT.

As to this clone: A read error may account for a junction end that differs from germline. The gene calls are TRBV2 and TRBJ2-2; TRBD1 aligns across 8 bases. This CDR3 spans 16 amino acids. CDR1 is SNHLY and CDR2 is FYNNEI in the germline V gene. The CDR3 is CASREQGQGDTGELFF. The DNA of the CDR3 is TGTGCCAGCCGTGAACAAGGACAGGGAGACACCGGGGAGCTGTTTTTT.

The chain links TRBV9 to TRBJ2-2, with D possibly being TRBD2 (6 bases). Germline loops: CDR1 SGDLS, CDR2 YYNGEE. The CDR3 is 15 amino acids. Trimming took off 5 bases at V and 2 bases at J, with 13 bases between the two ends. CDR3 in amino acids: CASRSGDPNTGELFF. The CDR3 region has the DNA TGTGCCAGCAGGTCGGGGGACCCCAACACCGGGGAGCTGTTTTTT.

For this clone: An end of the junction does not agree with germline; a read error may underlie this. The chain couples TRBV28 to TRBJ1-2, with TRBD1 identical over 10 bases. The CDR3 contains 13 residues. Looked up from germline, CDR1 is MDHEN and CDR2 is SYDVKM. The CDR3 nucleotides read TGTGCCAGCATTAAAAGGACAGGGGGGAAAAGGAGCTTC. Protein product: CASIKRTGGKRSF.

The chain couples TRBV27 to TRBJ2-7; D perhaps matches TRBD2 (6 bases). The germline gives CDR1 MNHEY, CDR2 SMNVEV (reference sequence). The V gene lost 0 bases and the J gene lost 3 bases, with 9 bases spanning the gap. This CDR3 is built from 14 residues. DNA of the CDR3: TGTGCCAGCAGTTTATCGCGGGGTTACTACGAGCAGTACTTC. Its translation is CASSLSRGYYEQYF.

DNA of the CDR3: TGTGCCAGCAGCTTATGGGGACTAGCGAGTACAGATACGCAGTATTTT. Its protein product is CASSLWGLASTDTQYF. The chain recombines TRBV7-2 with TRBJ2-3; TRBD2 aligns across 10 bases. V dropped 2 bases and J dropped 3; count of bases not matched to a gene: 5. The CDR3 has 16 amino acids. Germline values: CDR1 SGHTA, CDR2 FQGNSA.

The chain links TRBV2 to TRBJ2-5, with D possibly TRBD2 on 6 matching bases. The CDR3 is 13 residues long. Germline CDR1 reads SNHLY; CDR2 reads FYNNEI. Trimming removed 11 bases from V and 4 bases from J, with 17 bases in between. The CDR3 DNA reads TGTGCCGGCCAACCGGGACTGGGAGAGACCCAGTACTTC. It is translated as CAGQPGLGETQYF. The full variable domain, with the rest looked up from reference TRBV2 and TRBJ2-5, is EPEVTQTPSHQVTQMGQEVILRCVPISNHLYFYWYRQILGQKVEFLVSFYNNEISEKSEIFDDQFSVERPDGSNFTLKIRSTKLEDSAMYFCAGQPGLGETQYFGPGTRLLVL.

The chain has TRBV4-2 and TRBJ2-7; TRBD2 matches at 11 bases. The CDR3 is 17 residues long. V was clipped by 3 bases and J by 0 bases; unmatched bases: 7. From germline, CDR1 is LGHNA and CDR2 YNFKEQ. The CDR3 bases are TGTGCCAGCAGCCAGGAACTAGCGGGAGCTTCCTCCTACGAGCAGTACTTC. It encodes CASSQELAGASSYEQYF.

The chain links TRBV7-9 to TRBJ2-3, with a tentative D call TRBD2 (5 bases). The CDR3 runs 13 residues. Trimming took off 1 base at V and 6 bases at J, with 8 bases between the two ends. The germline CDR1 and CDR2 sequences are SEHNR and FQNEAQ (reference sequence). In DNA form, the CDR3 reads TGTGCCAGCAGCTTAGGAGGGCCCGATACGCAGTATTTT. Translating gives CASSLGGPDTQYF.

CDR3 sequence reads: CASRGLGLRSSYNEQFF. Here the CDR3 DNA reads TGCGCCAGCAGGGGACTAGGCCTCAGGAGCTCCTACAATGAGCAGTTCTTC. The chain has TRBV23-1 and TRBJ2-1, with TRBD2 matching over 8 bases. TRBV23-1 is reported as an ORF; its role is uncertain. The CDR3 consists of 17 residues. The V gene end was trimmed by 6 bases and the J gene end by 0 bases; junction bases not matched to a gene: 10.

The chain is built from TRBV11-2 and TRBJ1-4, with 9 bases fitting TRBD1. The CDR3 is 15 residues long. V lost 4 bases and J lost 7; bases outside the gene matches: 7. CDR1 and CDR2 (germline): SGHAT, FQNNGV. The DNA of the CDR3 is TGTGCCAGCAGCTCTGGGACAGGGATGAGTGAAAAACTGTTTTTT. It encodes CASSSGTGMSEKLFF.

The chain recombines TRBV18 with TRBJ2-7, with TRBD1 as a possible D gene (5 bases). Trimming removed 0 bases from V and 0 bases from J, with 12 bases in between. This CDR3 comprises 16 residues. CDR1 is KGHSH and CDR2 is LQKENI in the germline V gene. As DNA, the CDR3 is TGTGCCAGCTCACCACCGAACTACAGGAGCTCCTACGAGCAGTACTTC. It encodes CASSPPNYRSSYEQYF. The full variable domain, its missing parts supplied by reference TRBV18 and TRBJ2-7, is NAGVMQNPRHLVRRRGQEARLRCSPMKGHSHVYWYRQLPEEGLKFMVYLQKENIIDESGMPKERFSAEFPKEGPSILRIQQVVRGDSAAYFCASSPPNYRSSYEQYFGPGTRLTVT.